These 11 T cell receptor beta chains came from one sample sequenced in a study of cytomegalovirus exposure and HLA in healthy donors. Both 60 Vbeta primers and 13 Jbeta primers went into the PCR. The method was immunoSEQ multiplex PCR; TCRdb's version includes in-frame clones alone and lacks a portion of them. The sample table sets out more than 85,000 clones. The sequencing sample was made of PBMCs. The receptors shown here come from a girl aged 5-17 years in good health and CMV-seropositive.

V usage is TRBV6-1 and J usage is TRBJ1-1, with D possibly matching TRBD1 (6 bases). CDR1 and CDR2 (germline): MNHNS, SASEGT. Trimming pared 2 bases from V and 0 bases from J, leaving 13 bases between. The CDR3 is 16 amino acids. The CDR3 region is CASSEQGTLVNTEAFF. In DNA, the CDR3 is TGTGCCAGCAGTGAACAAGGGACATTGGTGAACACTGAAGCTTTCTTT.

The chain links TRBV10-2 to TRBJ1-5, with TRBD1 matching 7 bases. J lost 5 bases, V lost 0 bases, and 16 bases had no gene match. The CDR3 spans 19 residues. Germline V gene sequence: CDR1 WSHSY, CDR2 SAAADI. CDR3 region: CASSESTLRTGFWDQPQHF. The CDR3 DNA reads as TGCGCCAGCAGTGAGTCGACTCTCCGGACAGGCTTTTGGGATCAGCCCCAGCATTTT.

The chain combines TRBV6-1 with TRBJ1-2, with D perhaps matching TRBD1 (6 bases). With 2 bases removed from V and 4 bases from J, the gap between germline ends came to 11 bases. The CDR3 is 14 residues long. The germline CDR1 and CDR2 sequences are MNHNS and SASEGT. CDR3 DNA sequence: TGTGCCAGCAGTGAAATCCGGGACACCTATGGCTACACCTTC. It codes for CASSEIRDTYGYTF.

The V and J genes are TRBV6-5 and TRBJ1-1, with D maybe TRBD1 (6 bases). The CDR3 spans 14 residues. Per germline, CDR1 MNHEY and CDR2 SVGAGI. The ends were cut back, 6 bases at V and 3 bases at J, with 14 bases in the middle. Written as DNA, the CDR3 is TGTGCCAGCAGCTCCTTAGGGGGGGACACTGAAGCTTTCTTT. It translates to CASSSLGGDTEAFF.

The CDR3, as DNA: TGCAGCGTTATCGGGACAGGACGGGGATATGAGCAGTTCTTC. Translating gives CSVIGTGRGYEQFF. This rearrangement joins TRBV29-1 to TRBJ2-1; 8 bases are a match to TRBD1. J was trimmed by 8 bases and V by 5 bases; bases with no gene match: 11. The CDR3 sequence is 14 residues long. The germline V gene has CDR1 SQVTM and CDR2 ANQGSEA.

The rearrangement joins TRBV5-4 to TRBJ2-7; D not certain. Germline CDR1 is SGHNT and CDR2 is YYREEE (reference sequence). V lost 4 bases to trimming and J lost 0 bases, with 8 bases between them. The CDR3 covers 13 residues. The CDR3 loop is CASSLDNSYEQYF. The CDR3 DNA reads as TGTGCCAGCAGCCTTGACAACTCCTACGAGCAGTACTTC.

The V gene is TRBV19, the J gene TRBJ2-5; the D is unclear. Germline V gene data show CDR1 as LNHDA and CDR2 as SQIVND (reference sequence). V was cut by 4 bases and J by 1 base, with 4 bases left in between. The CDR3 contains 12 residues. CDR3 in amino acids: CASSTLQETQYF. For the CDR3, the DNA is TGTGCCAGTAGTACCCTCCAAGAGACCCAGTACTTC.

CDR3 protein: CASSPIGSSNEQFF. The CDR3 bases are TGTGCCAGCTCACCAATTGGGAGCAGTAATGAGCAGTTCTTC. V and J are TRBV18 and TRBJ2-1, with D perhaps TRBD2 (5 bases). CDR1 and CDR2 (germline): KGHSH, LQKENI. Trimming pared 2 bases from V and 7 bases from J, leaving 12 bases between. This CDR3 spans 14 amino acids.

This chain connects TRBV14 to TRBJ1-2; D is uncertain. Between the trimmed V and J ends, which lost 5 bases and 11 bases, there was a span of 18 bases. CDR3 length: 13 residues. CDR1 and CDR2 (germline): SGHDN, FVKESK. The CDR3 nucleotides are TGTGCCAGCAGCAAACAAGCGGGGAGTGGTTACACCTTC. Amino acid sequence: CASSKQAGSGYTF.

This chain links TRBV6-8 with TRBJ2-3; 10 positions match TRBD1. Germline CDR1 MNHGY, CDR2 SAAAGT. V lost 7 bases, J lost 1 base, and 8 bases stayed unmatched. The CDR3 sequence is 16 residues long. CDR3 sequence: CASIRAGTGGTDTQYF. CDR3 coding DNA: TGTGCCAGCATAAGAGCCGGGACAGGGGGCACAGATACGCAGTATTTT.

This chain uses TRBV10-3 with TRBJ2-5, with 12 bases identical to TRBD2. The CDR3 has 17 amino acids. Germline V gene lookup returns CDR1 ENHRY and CDR2 SYGVKD. The J segment lost 5 bases and the V segment lost 6 bases, leaving 13 bases of the junction unmatched. CDR3 nucleotides: TGTGCCATCAGCGCCGCTCTAGCGGGGGGGCCTATGGAGACCCAGTACTTC. Translating it yields CAISAALAGGPMETQYF.